This entry lists 25 T cell receptor beta chains sequenced from one sample in a study of sequential checkpoint blockade in melanoma (dated by TCRdb to between 2018 and 2021). Libraries came from the immunoSEQ multiplex PCR assay. What TCRdb holds here is the immuneACCESS table cut down to in-frame rearrangements. Part of the clones is not present; checked against another copy, under half of the missing clones reflect an unresolved V gene, and the others are unexplained. This sample lists under 45,000 clones; roughly 81% were detected once. Less than 6% of the sample comes from the top ten. Interpreted using the paper, the treatment or condition label stands for: randomized to nivolumab then ipilimumab (arm A) or the reverse (arm B). The sequencing here drew on CD8+ T cells sorted from blood (inferred from file names), taken from a patient given nivolumab and ipilimumab in sequence. These receptors all come from a human donor with melanoma.

The chain recombines TRBV19 with TRBJ2-1; the D is unclear. The V end was cut by 6 bases, the J end by 7 bases, with 16 bases between. The CDR3 covers 14 residues. CDR1 LNHDA and CDR2 SQIVND come from the germline V gene (reference sequence). CDR3 region: CASSYGYSRNEQFF. For the CDR3, the DNA is TGTGCCAGTAGCTATGGGTACAGTCGGAATGAGCAGTTCTTC.

The gene calls are TRBV27 and TRBJ2-5; TRBD2 matches at 7 bases. The DNA end is more similar to TRBJ2-7, so the J call may be wrong. The CDR3 is made up of 13 amino acids. CDR1 is MNHEY, CDR2 SMNVEV, per germline (reference sequence). The chain's CDR3 is CASSGGDEYEQYF. CDR3 DNA: TGTGCCAGCAGTGGGGGGGACGAGTACGAGCAGTACTTC.

CDR3 protein: CASGLSQGLHNEQFF. The CDR3 DNA reads as TGTGCTAGTGGTCTCTCACAGGGGCTCCACAATGAGCAGTTCTTC. This rearrangement joins TRBV12-5 to TRBJ2-1; TRBD1 matches at 7 bases. The CDR3 has 15 amino acids. With V trimmed by 5 bases and J by 5 bases, 9 bases remained unmatched. Germline-derived CDR1 and CDR2 are LGHNT and FRNRAP.

The chain has TRBV11-2 and TRBJ2-1; 7 bases map to TRBD2. Germline CDR1 is SGHAT and CDR2 is FQNNGV. V shed 7 bases, J shed 6 bases, and the junction held 12 bases outside the gene matches. The CDR3 sequence is 15 residues long. The CDR3 loop reads CASTGGTAVGNEQFF. The CDR3 nucleotides read TGTGCCAGCACCGGGGGGACCGCTGTGGGCAATGAGCAGTTCTTC.

This clone was found a few times. V is TRBV19 and J is TRBJ2-7, with 8 bases matching TRBD1. The CDR3 has 14 amino acids. V shed 3 bases and J 2 bases; nucleotides not matched to a gene: 3. From germline, CDR1 is LNHDA and CDR2 SQIVND (reference sequence). DNA of the CDR3: TGTGCCAGTAGTATGGGACAGGCAGCCTACGAGCAGTACTTC. Translation gives CASSMGQAAYEQYF.

This sequence joins TRBV2 and TRBJ2-5; the D gene is possibly TRBD2 (6 bases). This CDR3 region has 15 residues. CDR1 SNHLY and CDR2 FYNNEI come from the germline V gene. V was pared by 4 bases and J by 4 bases, with 16 bases between. The CDR3 here is CASSGTTDISETQYF. In DNA form, the CDR3 reads TGTGCCAGCAGTGGGACTACCGATATCTCAGAGACCCAGTACTTC.

This clone was recorded a few times. The chain carries TRBV7-9 and TRBJ2-2, with no clear D. This CDR3 is 15 amino acids long. Trimming removed 5 bases from V and 6 bases from J, with 16 bases in between. CDR1 and CDR2 from the germline V gene are SEHNR and FQNEAQ (reference sequence). CDR3 protein: CASSPDALGAGELFF. CDR3 in DNA: TGTGCCAGCAGCCCAGACGCCCTGGGCGCCGGGGAGCTGTTTTTT.

The chain carries TRBV11-3 and TRBJ2-3; tentatively, D is TRBD1 (5 bases). The germline V gene encodes CDR1 SGHNT and CDR2 YENEEA. The CDR3 extends over 13 amino acids. Trimming stripped 3 bases from V and 4 bases from J, with 8 bases between. The CDR3 nucleotides read TGTGCCAGCAGCTTGTGGGGCGCAGATACGCAGTATTTT. Translated: CASSLWGADTQYF.

The rearrangement joins TRBV15 to TRBJ2-7; TRBD1 is a possible D gene (5 bases). The CDR3 contains 15 residues. CDR1 is LNHNV, CDR2 YYDKDF, per germline (reference sequence). Between the trimmed V and J ends, which lost 0 bases and 9 bases, there was a span of 18 bases. CDR3 sequence reads: CATSRDEDISPAQYF. CDR3 DNA: TGTGCCACCAGCAGAGATGAGGACATTAGCCCGGCGCAGTACTTC. The full variable domain, with the rest looked up from reference TRBV15 and TRBJ2-7, is DAMVIQNPRYQVTQFGKPVTLSCSQTLNHNVMYWYQQKSSQAPKLLFHYYDKDFNNEADTPDNFQSRRPNTSFCFLDIRSPGLGDTAMYLCATSRDEDISPAQYFGPGTRLTVT.

Remarks on this clone: This sample also contains other DNA sequences that code for the same CDR3. The genes are TRBV5-1 and TRBJ1-1; 10 positions match TRBD1. V lost 4 bases and J lost 6; bases outside the gene matches: 6. The CDR3 is 14 amino acids. Germline V CDR1 and CDR2: SGHRS, YFSETQ. CDR3 sequence: CASSPGTGEAEAFF. CDR3 coding DNA: TGCGCCAGCAGCCCCGGGACAGGGGAGGCTGAAGCTTTCTTT.

The chain recombines TRBV30 with TRBJ2-7; 10 bases are shared with TRBD2. Germline V gives CDR1 GTSNPN, CDR2 SVGIG (reference sequence). V shed 2 bases, J shed 5 bases, and the junction held 12 bases outside the gene matches. There are 16 residues in the CDR3. CDR3 residues: CAWSRLAGRGGDEQYF. The CDR3 DNA reads as TGTGCCTGGAGTAGACTAGCGGGCAGGGGGGGAGACGAGCAGTACTTC.

The chain employs TRBV7-9 and TRBJ1-6; no definite D call. Germline lookup yields CDR1 SEHNR and CDR2 FQNEAQ (reference sequence). The V and J ends lost 1 base and 0 bases respectively, with 10 bases between them. CDR3 length: 17 residues. The CDR3 nucleotides read TGTGCCAGCAGCTTAGAAAACCCGAGCTCCTATAATTCACCCCTCCACTTT. Translated, it gives CASSLENPSSYNSPLHF.

The V call is TRBV7-8, the J call TRBJ2-5; 8 bases align to TRBD1. The end of the DNA aligns better with TRBJ2-7, so the J call may be wrong. Germline V lookup: CDR1 SGHVS, CDR2 FQNEAQ. The CDR3 runs 15 residues. The CDR3 nucleotides are TGTGCCAGCAGCGCCGGACAGGGTCCCTCCTACGAGCAGTACTTC. Translation gives CASSAGQGPSYEQYF.

Only one count was recorded for this clone. This rearrangement joins TRBV27 to TRBJ2-2; D might be TRBD1 (8 bases). The germline V gene has CDR1 MNHEY and CDR2 SMNVEV (reference sequence). V shed 7 bases and J shed 6 bases, with 18 bases lying between them. The CDR3 covers 15 residues. This CDR3 reads CASTHGQGGPGELFF. Here the CDR3 DNA reads TGTGCCAGCACCCACGGACAGGGAGGGCCCGGGGAGCTGTTTTTT.

By frequency in the sample, this clone is medium-sized. This chain joins TRBV10-3 and TRBJ2-5; TRBD2 agrees at 11 bases. CDR1 is ENHRY and CDR2 is SYGVKD in the germline V gene. V lost 8 bases, J lost 3 bases, and 2 bases stayed unmatched. The CDR3 is 13 amino acids. DNA for the CDR3: TGTGCCATCGGGGGACTAGCGGAAGAGACCCAGTACTTC. Protein: CAIGGLAEETQYF.

The rearrangement joins TRBV9 to TRBJ2-3; 12 nucleotides match TRBD2. V dropped 0 bases and J dropped 4; count of bases not matched to a gene: 6. The CDR3 sequence is 17 residues long. Germline V gene data show CDR1 as SGDLS and CDR2 as YYNGEE. Written as DNA, the CDR3 is TGTGCCAGCAGCGTAGCCTCGACTAGCGGGAGTTCAGATACGCAGTATTTT. This translates into CASSVASTSGSSDTQYF.

The chain uses TRBV28 and TRBJ1-2, with 9 nucleotides matching TRBD1. This CDR3 region has 13 residues. Germline V lookup: CDR1 MDHEN, CDR2 SYDVKM. Unmatched junction bases numbered 5, after V lost 6 bases and J lost 6 bases. CDR3 sequence reads: CASSEQGAHGYTF. The CDR3 bases are TGTGCCAGCAGCGAACAGGGGGCGCATGGCTACACCTTC.

The J gene is TRBJ2-7, the V gene TRBV19; TRBD2 might be the D (5 bases). The germline V and J ends were trimmed by 1 base and 3 bases, with 16 bases remaining between them. This CDR3 comprises 16 residues. The germline gives CDR1 LNHDA, CDR2 SQIVND (reference sequence). The CDR3 bases are TGTGCCAGTAGTATAGCTACGAGGGCAGCTATCTACGAGCAGTACTTC. It translates to CASSIATRAAIYEQYF.

This chain links TRBV5-4 with TRBJ2-3, with a tentative D call TRBD1 (7 bases). Germline V gene lookup returns CDR1 SGHNT and CDR2 YYREEE (reference sequence). The CDR3 sequence is 17 residues long. V was clipped by 0 bases and J by 2 bases, with 16 bases between them. The CDR3 sequence is CASSLASGGLFTDTQYF. CDR3 bases: TGTGCCAGCAGCTTGGCATCAGGGGGGCTTTTCACAGATACGCAGTATTTT.

J is TRBJ2-5 and V is TRBV12-5; TRBD1 matches 8 bases. The DNA end favors TRBJ2-7, so the J call may be wrong. The V gene's germline CDR1 is LGHNT and CDR2 FRNRAP. There are 15 residues in the CDR3. As DNA, the CDR3 is TGTGCTAGTGGTCCAGGACAGGGACGGCTCTACGAGCAGTACTTC. Encoded protein: CASGPGQGRLYEQYF.

The chain joins TRBV27 to TRBJ2-5; D is possibly TRBD1 (6 bases). This CDR3 is built from 14 residues. V shed 5 bases and J shed 11 bases, with 21 bases lying between them. Germline V CDR1 and CDR2: MNHEY, SMNVEV (reference sequence). The CDR3 DNA sequence: TGTGCCAGCAGTCTCGCCGGGACACATAGAGAGCAGTACTTC. Amino acid sequence: CASSLAGTHREQYF.

This clone has more than one count but fewer than ten. J is TRBJ2-3 and V is TRBV19; perhaps TRBD2 as D (6 bases). CDR1 is LNHDA, CDR2 SQIVND, per germline (reference sequence). There are 16 residues in the CDR3. Trimming removed 4 bases from V and 1 base from J, with 15 bases in between. CDR3 nucleotides: TGTGCCAGTAGTACCTCCCTAGCGAGGGGCACAGATACGCAGTATTTT. Translated, it gives CASSTSLARGTDTQYF.

This chain uses TRBV6-6 with TRBJ1-5; D call uncertain. The germline V gene encodes CDR1 MNHNY and CDR2 SVGAGI (reference sequence). The CDR3 totals 16 residues. Trimming cost V 0 bases and J 0 bases, with 9 bases left between them. CDR3 DNA sequence: TGTGCCAGCAGTTACTCGTTAGTAAATAGCAATCAGCCCCAGCATTTT. This gives the protein CASSYSLVNSNQPQHF.

There are a few counts of this clone. The V and J genes are TRBV4-1 and TRBJ2-3; a possible D gene is TRBD2 (6 bases). The CDR3 consists of 16 residues. Trimming left V 4 bases short and J 4 bases short, with 18 bases between. Germline V gene lookup returns CDR1 MGHRA and CDR2 YSYEKL. In DNA form, the CDR3 reads TGCGCCAGCAGCCGTGTCTTTGGCGGGGCCTCAGATACGCAGTATTTT. Protein product: CASSRVFGGASDTQYF.

This chain joins TRBV27 and TRBJ2-3; perhaps TRBD1 as D (5 bases). Germline V gives CDR1 MNHEY, CDR2 SMNVEV (reference sequence). The CDR3 spans 16 residues. Trimming stripped 5 bases from V and 6 bases from J, with 21 bases between. The CDR3 spells CASSPGLDSFMDTQYF. The DNA for the CDR3 is TGTGCCAGCAGTCCCGGGCTTGACAGTTTTATGGATACGCAGTATTTT.